The T cell receptor beta chain under discussion was sequenced for a study of blood T cells in healthy people across ages. Then a second PCR, running about 6 to 12 cycles, was carried out with a sample-barcoded 5' primer and a J-beta primer mix. With 12 random nucleotides, a template-switch adaptor tagged each individual cDNA molecule. TCRdb itself ran the 5' RACE reads through MiXCR, one entry per CDR3 protein. The sample yields about 670,000 distinct CDR3 sequences, approximately 40% seen once. This CDR3 spans 13 amino acids. Germline lookup yields CDR1 MGHRA and CDR2 YSYEKL. V lost 4 bases and J lost 15, with 19 bases in between.

This chain joins TRBV4-1 and TRBJ2-1, with D possibly TRBD2 on 6 matching bases. This TCR was sampled from a man older than 75 in good health. The sequenced sample consisted of blood. The CDR3 DNA sequence: TGCGCCAGCAGCCCGTTCGCAGGGAGGTTGCGGTTCTTC. It specifies CASSPFAGRLRFF.